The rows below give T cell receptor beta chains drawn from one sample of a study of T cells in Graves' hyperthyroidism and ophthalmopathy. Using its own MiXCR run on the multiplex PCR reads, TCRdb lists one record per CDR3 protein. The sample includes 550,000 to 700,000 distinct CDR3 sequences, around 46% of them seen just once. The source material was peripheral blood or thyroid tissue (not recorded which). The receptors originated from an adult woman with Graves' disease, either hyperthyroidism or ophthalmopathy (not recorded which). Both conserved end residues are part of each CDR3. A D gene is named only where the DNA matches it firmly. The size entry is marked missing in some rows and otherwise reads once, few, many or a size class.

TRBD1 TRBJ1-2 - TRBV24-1 CATRTGGYTF TGTGCCACTAGGACAGGAGGCTACACCTTC
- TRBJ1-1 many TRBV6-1 CASSLLRGTEAFF TGTGCCAGCAGCTTACTTAGGGGCACTGAAGCTTTCTTT
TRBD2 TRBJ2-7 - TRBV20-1 CSARLGAAGVLDEQYF TGCAGTGCTAGACTCGGGGCTGCGGGGGTCCTGGACGAGCAGTACTTC
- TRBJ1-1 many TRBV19 CASSTSTLNTEAFF TGTGCCAGTAGTACCTCGACACTGAACACTGAAGCTTTCTTT
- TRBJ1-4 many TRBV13 CASSSRGANEKLFF TGTGCCAGCAGCTCCAGGGGTGCTAATGAAAAACTGTTTTTT
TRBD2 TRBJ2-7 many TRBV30 CAWSLAGGEQYF TGTGCCTGGAGTCTAGCGGGAGGGGAGCAGTACTTC
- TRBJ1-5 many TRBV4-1 CASSRYLALGNQPQHF TGCGCCAGCAGCCGGTACCTCGCTCTTGGCAATCAGCCCCAGCATTTT
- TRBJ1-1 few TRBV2 CTSIEGNTEAFF TGTACCAGCATAGAGGGGAACACTGAAGCTTTCTTT
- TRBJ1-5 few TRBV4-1 CASSQAQGNQPQHF TGCGCCAGCAGCCAAGCGCAGGGGAATCAGCCCCAGCATTTT
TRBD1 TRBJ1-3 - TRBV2 CARTGAGNTIYF TGTGCTAGGACAGGAGCTGGAAACACCATATATTTT
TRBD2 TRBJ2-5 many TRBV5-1 CASSPFGLAGVEETQYF TGCGCCAGCAGCCCCTTCGGACTAGCGGGAGTGGAAGAGACCCAGTACTTC
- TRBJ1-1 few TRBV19 CASSIVGAAFF TGTGCCAGTAGTATCGTGGGGGCCGCTTTCTTT
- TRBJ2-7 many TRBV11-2 CASSKLSKVYEQYF TGTGCCAGCAGTAAACTTAGTAAGGTCTACGAGCAGTACTTC
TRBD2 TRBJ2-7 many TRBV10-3 CAISLTWGAGGNHEQYF TGTGCCATCAGTCTTACTTGGGGAGCGGGAGGGAACCACGAGCAGTACTTC
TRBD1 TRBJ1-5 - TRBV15 CATSRDLGGSQPQHF TGTGCCACCAGCAGAGACCTAGGGGGCAGTCAGCCCCAGCATTTT
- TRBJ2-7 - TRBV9 CASSFRAHSYEQYF TGTGCCAGCAGCTTCAGGGCCCACTCCTACGAGCAGTACTTC
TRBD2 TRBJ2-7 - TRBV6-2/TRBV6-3 CASSRSGRAGYEQYF TGTGCCAGCAGCCGTAGCGGGAGGGCCGGGTACGAGCAGTACTTC
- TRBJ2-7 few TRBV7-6 CASSLQQHYEQYF TGTGCCAGCAGCTTACAGCAGCACTACGAGCAGTACTTC
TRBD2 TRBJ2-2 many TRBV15 CATSRLSQLARTGELFF TGTGCCACCAGCAGATTAAGCCAACTAGCGAGGACCGGGGAGCTGTTTTTT
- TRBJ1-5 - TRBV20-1 CSALRGIQPQHF TGCAGTGCGTTGCGGGGGATTCAGCCCCAGCATTTT
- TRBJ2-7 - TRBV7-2 CAGSLVPSKGYEQYF TGTGCCGGCAGCTTAGTCCCTAGCAAGGGCTACGAGCAGTACTTC
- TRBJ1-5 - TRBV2 CASGTDYSNQPQHF TGTGCCAGTGGGACGGATTATAGCAATCAGCCCCAGCATTTT
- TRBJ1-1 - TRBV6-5 CASSYGRGEITEAFF TGTGCCAGCAGTTACGGGCGGGGGGAAATCACTGAAGCTTTCTTT
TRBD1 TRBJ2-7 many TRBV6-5 CASRTGTETYEQYF TGTGCCAGCAGAACCGGGACAGAGACCTACGAGCAGTACTTC
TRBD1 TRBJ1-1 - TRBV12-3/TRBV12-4 CASRDSGQGNTEAFF TGTGCCAGCAGGGACAGCGGACAGGGAAACACTGAAGCTTTCTTT
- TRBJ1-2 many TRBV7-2 CASSLARWGGPGYTF TGTGCCAGCAGCTTAGCGCGTTGGGGGGGGCCTGGCTACACCTTC
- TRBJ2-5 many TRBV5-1 CASRRDAQETQYF TGCGCCAGCAGGCGGGATGCTCAAGAGACCCAGTACTTC
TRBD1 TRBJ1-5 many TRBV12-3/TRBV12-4 CASSLQVGQGAISNQPQHF TGTGCCAGCAGTCTACAGGTGGGACAGGGGGCGATCAGCAATCAGCCCCAGCATTTT
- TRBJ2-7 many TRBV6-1 CASSGRDNYEQYF TGTGCCAGCAGTGGCCGGGACAACTACGAGCAGTACTTC
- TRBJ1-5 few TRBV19 CASRFWDDQPQHF TGTGCCAGCCGTTTCTGGGATGATCAGCCCCAGCATTTT
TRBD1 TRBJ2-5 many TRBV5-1 CASSSGQEDRAQYF TGCGCCAGCAGCTCTGGACAGGAAGATCGGGCCCAGTACTTC
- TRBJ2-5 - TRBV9 CASSKYSNQPQYF TGTGCCAGCAGTAAGTATAGCAATCAGCCCCAGTACTTC
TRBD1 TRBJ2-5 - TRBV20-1 CSASPDREATQYF TGCAGTGCTAGCCCGGACAGGGAGGCCACCCAGTACTTC
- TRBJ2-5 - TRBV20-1 CSARDWQLETQYF TGCAGTGCTAGAGATTGGCAGTTGGAGACCCAGTACTTC
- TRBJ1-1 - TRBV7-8 CASSLGQSFEAFF TGTGCCAGCAGCTTGGGCCAGTCGTTTGAAGCTTTCTTT
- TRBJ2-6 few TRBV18 CASPPEGSGANVLTF TGTGCCAGCCCACCCGAAGGGTCTGGGGCCAACGTCCTGACTTTC
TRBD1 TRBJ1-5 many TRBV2 CASSEAAGQVNQPQHF TGTGCCAGCAGTGAAGCGGCGGGACAGGTCAATCAGCCCCAGCATTTT
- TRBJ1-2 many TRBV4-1 CASSLSRGYGYTF TGCGCCAGCAGCCTCTCCAGGGGCTATGGCTACACCTTC
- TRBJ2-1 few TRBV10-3 CAIRRSPNEQFF TGTGCCATAAGAAGGTCGCCCAATGAGCAGTTCTTC
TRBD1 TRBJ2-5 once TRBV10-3 CAISPDRVQETQYF TGTGCCATCAGTCCGGACAGGGTACAAGAGACCCAGTACTTC
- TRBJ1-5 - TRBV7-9 CASSHKTGRETQHF TGTGCCAGCAGTCATAAGACGGGGAGGGAGACCCAGCATTTT
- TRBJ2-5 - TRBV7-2 CASTPIGTYQETQYF TGTGCCAGCACCCCTATTGGAACGTACCAAGAGACCCAGTACTTC
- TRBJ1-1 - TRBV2 CASSPPKGVSDEAFF TGTGCCAGCAGCCCTCCTAAGGGAGTATCGGATGAAGCTTTCTTT
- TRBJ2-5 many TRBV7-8 CASSLSPAARETQYF TGTGCCAGCAGCCTCTCCCCAGCGGCCCGAGAGACCCAGTACTTC
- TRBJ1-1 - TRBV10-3 CASQTSGQRTEAFF TGTGCCTCCCAAACCTCGGGTCAGAGGACTGAAGCTTTCTTT
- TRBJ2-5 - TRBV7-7 CASRPGAFGETQYF TGTGCCAGCAGACCAGGGGCATTTGGGGAGACCCAGTACTTC
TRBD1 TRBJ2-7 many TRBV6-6 CASRSGTGKDEQYF TGTGCCAGCAGGTCCGGGACAGGGAAGGACGAGCAGTACTTC
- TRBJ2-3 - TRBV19 CASTRRDTQYF TGTGCCAGTACCCGTCGGGATACGCAGTATTTT
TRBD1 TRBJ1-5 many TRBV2 CASRGGQGNQPQHF TGTGCCAGCAGGGGGGGACAGGGGAACCAGCCCCAGCATTTT
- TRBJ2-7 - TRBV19 CASSPTGTHAYEQYF TGTGCCAGTAGCCCAACCGGGACCCACGCCTACGAGCAGTACTTC